This is a list of T cell receptor beta chains from one sample in a study of blood T cell repertoires in COVID-19. TCRdb's table, derived via immunoSEQ multiplex PCR, lists solely in-frame clones and lacks some. The repertoire holds roughly 100,000 clones, with around 90% as singletons. The specimen was peripheral blood. The receptors here all came from a human donor in a cohort sampled during active COVID-19. Both conserved end residues are part of each CDR3. A D gene is named only where the DNA matches it firmly. The size field is filled for only some rows; it gives once, few, many or a size class.

>TRBV6-5|NA|TRBD1|TRBJ1-6
CASSRARDRASPLHF
TGTGCCAGCAGCCGCGCCCGGGACAGGGCTTCACCCCTCCACTTT
>TRBV5-1|NA|TRBD2|TRBJ2-3
CASSLPLAGGHVTDTQYF
TGCGCCAGCAGCTTACCACTAGCGGGGGGGCACGTCACAGATACGCAGTATTTT
>TRBV7-8|NA|NA|TRBJ1-5
CASSPSRGNLLIYSNQPQHF
TGTGCCAGCAGCCCCTCCCGGGGGAACCTCCTGATCTATAGCAATCAGCCCCAGCATTTT
>TRBV7-2|once|NA|TRBJ2-1
CASSLSSPNEQFF
TGTGCCAGCAGCCTTAGCTCTCCCAATGAGCAGTTCTTC
>TRBV3-1/TRBV3-2|NA|NA|TRBJ1-4
CASSPRTATNEKLFF
TGTGCCAGCAGCCCTCGGACAGCCACTAATGAAAAACTGTTTTTT
>TRBV28|NA|NA|TRBJ2-1
CASRLENNEQFF
TGTGCCAGCAGGCTCGAGAACAATGAGCAGTTCTTC
>TRBV24-1|NA|NA|TRBJ1-1
CATSDLGRGTEAFF
TGTGCCACCAGTGACCTTGGACGGGGCACTGAAGCTTTCTTT
>TRBV6-1|NA|TRBD2|TRBJ2-7
CASSEGTSLTVGAYEQYF
TGTGCCAGCAGTGAGGGGACTAGCCTAACGGTGGGAGCCTACGAGCAGTACTTC
>TRBV7-9|NA|NA|TRBJ2-2
CASSSTQGPAFTGELFF
TGTGCCAGCAGCTCTACCCAGGGCCCCGCTTTTACCGGGGAGCTGTTTTTT
>TRBV19|once|TRBD2|TRBJ2-1
CASSTIHLAGGSNEQFF
TGTGCCAGTAGTACCATCCATCTAGCGGGGGGAAGCAATGAGCAGTTCTTC
>TRBV5-6|NA|TRBD2|TRBJ2-7
CASSLGLAGEQYF
TGTGCCAGCAGCTTGGGGCTAGCGGGAGAGCAGTACTTC
>TRBV9|NA|TRBD2|TRBJ2-3
CASSPGGTDTQYF
TGTGCCAGCAGCCCCGGGGGGACGGATACGCAGTATTTT
>TRBV13|NA|NA|TRBJ2-3
CASSSPSRGAGDTQYF
TGTGCCAGCAGCTCCCCGTCCCGGGGGGCCGGAGATACGCAGTATTTT
>TRBV2|NA|NA|TRBJ2-7
CASSEAQGWEQYF
TGTGCCAGCAGTGAAGCGCAGGGGTGGGAGCAGTACTTC
>TRBV29-1|NA|NA|TRBJ2-1
CSVSGESSSYNEQFF
TGCAGCGTTAGCGGTGAAAGTAGCTCCTACAATGAGCAGTTCTTC
>TRBV28|NA|NA|TRBJ1-2
CASGLDSF
TGTGCCAGCGGGCTGGACAGCTTC
>TRBV12-3/TRBV12-4|NA|NA|TRBJ2-3
CASSLGEGDTQYF
TGTGCCAGCAGTTTAGGAGAGGGAGATACGCAGTATTTT
>TRBV5-6|NA|TRBD1|TRBJ1-2
CASSLVGTGFYGYTF
TGTGCCAGCAGCTTGGTGGGGACAGGATTCTATGGCTACACCTTC
>TRBV7-2|few|TRBD1|TRBJ2-2
CASSLGPGQGGGELFF
TGTGCCAGCAGCTTAGGACCGGGACAGGGAGGCGGGGAGCTGTTTTTT
>TRBV4-1|NA|TRBD2|TRBJ2-1
CASSQDRLAGGGEFF
TGCGCCAGCAGCCAAGACCGCCTAGCGGGGGGCGGGGAGTTCTTC
>TRBV4-3|NA|NA|TRBJ2-1
CASSQDSFYNEQFF
TGCGCCAGCAGCCAAGATTCATTCTACAATGAGCAGTTCTTC
>TRBV19|NA|TRBD2|TRBJ2-2
CASSIGAREPNTGELFF
TGTGCCAGTAGTATAGGGGCGCGGGAGCCGAACACCGGGGAGCTGTTTTTT
>TRBV4-3|once|TRBD1|TRBJ2-1
CASSQDWTGFYNEQFF
TGCGCCAGCAGCCAAGATTGGACAGGGTTCTACAATGAGCAGTTCTTC
>TRBV9|NA|TRBD2|TRBJ2-7
CASSGSGGPFEQYF
TGTGCCAGCAGCGGTAGCGGGGGGCCTTTCGAGCAGTACTTC
>TRBV5-1|NA|NA|TRBJ1-2
CASPSNGGPSPVWMGYTF
TGCGCCAGCCCCAGTAACGGGGGGCCCTCGCCAGTATGGATGGGCTACACCTTC
>TRBV4-1|NA|TRBD2|TRBJ2-7
CASSHTVRGESEQYF
TGCGCCAGCAGCCACACAGTACGGGGGGAGAGCGAGCAGTACTTC
>TRBV5-6|NA|TRBD1|TRBJ2-4
CASSAGTELLAKNIQYF
TGTGCCAGCAGCGCCGGGACAGAGCTTCTAGCCAAAAACATTCAGTACTTC
>TRBV28|NA|NA|TRBJ2-1
CASSLGAGDPRRYEQFF
TGTGCCAGCAGTTTGGGGGCGGGGGACCCACGAAGGTATGAGCAGTTCTTC
>TRBV7-3|NA|NA|TRBJ2-3
CASSLVPRVGTDTQYF
TGTGCCAGCAGCCTCGTACCCAGGGTTGGGACAGATACGCAGTATTTT
>TRBV28|NA|NA|TRBJ2-5
CASSFRGSQETQYF
TGTGCCAGCAGTTTCCGGGGAAGTCAAGAGACCCAGTACTTC
>TRBV11-1|NA|NA|TRBJ1-2
CASSFGTRTGYTF
TGTGCCAGCAGCTTCGGGACTCGGACAGGCTACACCTTC
>TRBV3-1/TRBV3-2|few|TRBD1|TRBJ1-6
CASSPRSGQANSPLHF
TGTGCCAGCAGCCCTCGGTCGGGACAGGCCAATTCACCCCTCCACTTT
>TRBV4-3|NA|NA|TRBJ2-3
CASSQTWTAPDTQYF
TGCGCCAGCAGCCAAACTTGGACAGCCCCAGATACGCAGTATTTT
>TRBV5-4|NA|NA|TRBJ2-2
CASSFLLLGGPGELFF
TGTGCCAGCAGCTTCCTTTTGCTAGGGGGACCCGGGGAGCTGTTTTTT
>TRBV11-3|NA|NA|TRBJ1-5
CASSLSFQTRFSQPQHF
TGTGCCAGCAGCTTAAGTTTTCAGACTCGTTTTTCCCAGCCCCAGCATTTT
>TRBV18|few|NA|TRBJ1-5
CASSLTGSNQPQHF
TGTGCCAGCTCATTGACAGGAAGCAATCAGCCCCAGCATTTT
>TRBV7-8|NA|NA|TRBJ2-1
CASSLDHNPGNEQFF
TGTGCCAGCAGCTTAGACCATAACCCGGGCAATGAGCAGTTCTTC
>TRBV30|few|TRBD1|TRBJ1-2
CAYGQGGGYTF
TGTGCCTACGGACAGGGCGGTGGCTACACCTTC
>TRBV30|NA|TRBD1|TRBJ2-7
CAWSTFIRQGISYEQYF
TGTGCCTGGAGTACTTTTATTCGACAGGGAATCTCCTACGAGCAGTACTTC
>TRBV4-2|NA|NA|TRBJ2-7
CASSPLTGSSYEQYF
TGTGCCAGCAGCCCGTTGACAGGCTCTTCCTACGAGCAGTACTTC
>TRBV6-5|NA|NA|TRBJ2-1
CASRVRGRQRNEQFF
TGTGCCAGCAGAGTAAGGGGAAGACAGCGCAATGAGCAGTTCTTC
>TRBV4-2|NA|TRBD1|TRBJ1-2
CASSQGGGALINYGYTF
TGTGCCAGCAGCCAAGGAGGGGGCGCTCTTATTAACTATGGCTACACCTTC
>TRBV28|NA|NA|TRBJ2-3
CASSLVTTTDTQYF
TGTGCCAGCAGTTTAGTTACAACCACAGATACGCAGTATTTT
>TRBV29-1|NA|TRBD1|TRBJ2-1
CSVSGTGLNNEQFF
TGCAGCGTTTCCGGGACAGGGCTCAACAATGAGCAGTTCTTC
>TRBV3-1/TRBV3-2|NA|TRBD1|TRBJ1-2
CASSFRDSYGYTF
TGTGCCAGCAGTTTCCGGGACAGCTATGGCTACACCTTC
>TRBV15|NA|TRBD2|TRBJ2-3
CATSRGTSGSPDTQYF
TGTGCCACCAGCAGAGGGACTAGCGGGAGCCCAGATACGCAGTATTTT
>TRBV13|NA|TRBD1|TRBJ2-7
CASSRAGGSSYEQYF
TGTGCCAGCAGCCGGGCAGGGGGCTCATCCTACGAGCAGTACTTC
>TRBV6-2/TRBV6-3|NA|TRBD2|TRBJ2-3
CASSSGRHTDTQYF
TGTGCCAGCAGTAGCGGGAGACACACAGATACGCAGTATTTT
>TRBV5-1|once|NA|TRBJ2-1
CASSFQGSGYNEQFF
TGCGCCAGCAGCTTTCAAGGGTCGGGGTACAATGAGCAGTTCTTC
>TRBV7-8|NA|TRBD1|TRBJ1-2
CASSLMWGTGGRGYTF
TGTGCCAGCAGCTTAATGTGGGGGACAGGGGGACGTGGCTACACCTTC
>TRBV6-2/TRBV6-3|once|TRBD1|TRBJ1-5
CASSYFPRDRLDQPQHF
TGTGCCAGCAGTTACTTCCCCCGGGACAGGTTAGATCAGCCCCAGCATTTT
>TRBV4-1|NA|TRBD1|TRBJ2-3
CASSQTGQGARDTQYF
TGCGCCAGCAGCCAAACGGGACAGGGGGCGAGAGATACGCAGTATTTT
>TRBV6-5|NA|TRBD1|TRBJ2-1
CASSYSQGVYNEQFF
TGTGCCAGCAGTTACTCACAGGGGGTTTACAATGAGCAGTTCTTC